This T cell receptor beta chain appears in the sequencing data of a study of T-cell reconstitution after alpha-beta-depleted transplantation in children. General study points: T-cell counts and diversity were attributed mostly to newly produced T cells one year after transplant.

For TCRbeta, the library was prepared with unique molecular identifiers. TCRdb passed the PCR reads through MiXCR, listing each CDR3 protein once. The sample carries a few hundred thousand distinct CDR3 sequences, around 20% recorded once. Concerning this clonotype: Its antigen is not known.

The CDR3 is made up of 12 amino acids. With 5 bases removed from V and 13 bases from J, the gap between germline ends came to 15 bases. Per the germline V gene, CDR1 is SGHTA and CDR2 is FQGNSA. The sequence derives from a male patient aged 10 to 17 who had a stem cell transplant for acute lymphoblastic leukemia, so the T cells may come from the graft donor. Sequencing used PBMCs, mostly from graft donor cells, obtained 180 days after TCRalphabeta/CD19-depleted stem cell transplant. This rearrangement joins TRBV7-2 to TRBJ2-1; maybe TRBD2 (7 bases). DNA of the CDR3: TGTGCCAGCAGCCCGGGGGGCGGGCTACAGTTCTTC. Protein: CASSPGGGLQFF.